A selection of T cell receptor beta chains follows, all from one sample in a study of T cell clones after liver transplantation. Profiled with immunoSEQ multiplex PCR; TCRdb holds only in-frame clones, not every one. Of roughly 120,000 clones in the sample, approximately 90% are singletons; the top ten hold roughly 0.83%. The starting material was CD4+ T cells from blood, obtained 12 months after liver transplant. The source of these receptors is a human patient who received a liver transplant. Some T cells may have come from the graft donor. Each CDR3 is given with its conserved first and last residue. A D gene is named only where the DNA matches it firmly. The size entry is marked missing in some rows and otherwise reads once, few, many or a size class.

TRBV28	NA	TRBJ2-7	14	NA	TGTGCCAGCAGTTTTGCGCAGGGTACCTACGAGCAGTACTTC	CASSFAQGTYEQYF
TRBV4-2	NA	TRBJ2-1	22	TRBD1	TGTGCCAGCAGCCAAGTGCCCCGGGACAGGGGAAGACTAGCCGTGTCCTACAATGAGCAGTTCTTC	CASSQVPRDRGRLAVSYNEQFF
TRBV28	NA	TRBJ1-1	16	TRBD1	TGTGCCAGCAGCCCTAGTCCGGGACAGGTGAACACTGAAGCTTTCTTT	CASSPSPGQVNTEAFF
TRBV5-6	NA	TRBJ2-1	15	TRBD2	TGTGCCAGCAGCTGGGGGAGGACTAGTTACAATGAGCAGTTCTTC	CASSWGRTSYNEQFF
TRBV25-1	once	TRBJ2-7	13	NA	TGTGCCAGCAGCGGACTTAGCTCCTACGAGCAGTACTTC	CASSGLSSYEQYF
TRBV18	NA	TRBJ1-3	15	NA	TGTGCCAGCTCACCACAGTCGGGCTCTGGAAACACCATATATTTT	CASSPQSGSGNTIYF
TRBV28	NA	TRBJ2-7	11	NA	TGTGCCAGCAGTCGTAAATACGAGCAGTACTTC	CASSRKYEQYF
TRBV5-6	NA	TRBJ1-1	11	NA	TGTGCCAGCAGCTTTAACATCGAAGCTTTCTTT	CASSFNIEAFF
TRBV28	NA	TRBJ2-3	17	NA	TGTGCCAGCAGTTTATCGACATTGCCCCGCAGCACAGATACGCAGTATTTT	CASSLSTLPRSTDTQYF
TRBV28	few	TRBJ1-1	10	NA	TGTGCCAGCAGTAAGGTCCAAGCTTTCTTT	CASSKVQAFF
TRBV5-1	NA	TRBJ2-6	16	NA	TGCGCCAGCAGCAGGCCTCAGGGGACTGGGGCCAACGTCCTGACTTTC	CASSRPQGTGANVLTF
TRBV7-3	NA	TRBJ2-1	13	NA	TGTGCCAGCAGCTTAGGGTGGGCGGATGAGCAGTTCTTC	CASSLGWADEQFF
TRBV6-6	NA	TRBJ2-6	15	NA	TGTGCCAGCAGTTACGTGGGGTCGGGGGCCAACGTCCTGACTTTC	CASSYVGSGANVLTF
TRBV18	NA	TRBJ2-2	13	NA	TGTGCCAGCTCACGGGGGACTACCGGGGAGCTGTTTTTT	CASSRGTTGELFF
TRBV27	NA	TRBJ1-4	14	NA	TGTGCCAGCAGTTTAGGCAGGGGTGCGGAAAAACTGTTTTTT	CASSLGRGAEKLFF
TRBV7-2	NA	TRBJ2-5	16	NA	TGTGCCAGCAGCCCCACGGGCGGCAGGGGACAAGAGACCCAGTACTTC	CASSPTGGRGQETQYF
TRBV5-6	NA	TRBJ1-1	15	NA	TGTGCCAGCAGCTACGGGACTGTCATGAACACTGAAGCTTTCTTT	CASSYGTVMNTEAFF
TRBV5-1	NA	TRBJ2-7	16	TRBD1	TGCGCCAGCAGCGGTGAACCCGGGACAGGTGGTTACGAGCAGTACTTC	CASSGEPGTGGYEQYF
TRBV11-3	few	TRBJ2-3	17	TRBD2	TGTGCCAGCAGCTCCCCCACACTAGCGGGAATCACAGATACGCAGTATTTT	CASSSPTLAGITDTQYF